This TCR beta chain emerged from a study of siplizumab effects on memory and regulatory T cells. Sequences were generated from unstimulated naive, memory, effector memory and TEMRA subsets in three donor pairs. Study-wide results and caveats: No assignable naive or memory phenotype existed for roughly 80-97% of proliferating CD4+ or CD8+ clones. The authors mapped only a minor fraction of alloreactive clones to unstimulated subsets. Treg-derived clones made up an average of around 75% of mappable alloreactive CD4+ clones with siplizumab and approximately 30% in controls.

CDR1 is SNHLY, CDR2 FYNNEI, per germline. The CDR3 extends over 16 amino acids. V lost 6 bases, J lost 7 bases, and 9 bases stayed unmatched. This clone has only a few counts. What it binds is not known. Profiled with immunoSEQ multiplex PCR; TCRdb holds only in-frame clones, not every one. The sample consists of 50,000 to 75,000 clones, roughly 85% of them appearing once. The chain joins TRBV2 to TRBJ1-6; 10 nucleotides align to TRBD1. Sequenced material: memory CD4+ T cells sorted from blood. This TCR was recovered from a human donor in good health. The CDR3 region is CASSTGTGVRNSPLHF. For the CDR3, the DNA is TGTGCCAGCAGCACCGGGACAGGGGTTAGGAATTCACCCCTCCACTTT.